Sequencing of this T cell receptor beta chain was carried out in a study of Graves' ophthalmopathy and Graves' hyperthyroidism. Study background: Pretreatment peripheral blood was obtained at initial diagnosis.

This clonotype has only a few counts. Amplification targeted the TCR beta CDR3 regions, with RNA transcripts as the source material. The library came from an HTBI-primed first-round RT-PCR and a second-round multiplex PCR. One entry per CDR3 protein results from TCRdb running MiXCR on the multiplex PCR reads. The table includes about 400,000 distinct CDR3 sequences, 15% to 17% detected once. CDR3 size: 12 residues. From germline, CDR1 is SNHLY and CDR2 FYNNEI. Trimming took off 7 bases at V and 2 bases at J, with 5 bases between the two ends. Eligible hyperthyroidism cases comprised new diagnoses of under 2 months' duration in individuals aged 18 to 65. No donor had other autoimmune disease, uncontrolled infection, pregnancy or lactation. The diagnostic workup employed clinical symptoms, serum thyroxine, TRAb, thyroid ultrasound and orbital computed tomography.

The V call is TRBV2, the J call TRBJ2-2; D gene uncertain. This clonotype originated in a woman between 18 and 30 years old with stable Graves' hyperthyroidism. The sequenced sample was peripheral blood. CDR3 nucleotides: TGTGCCAGCACAGGCAACACCGGGGAGCTGTTTTTT. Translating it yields CASTGNTGELFF.